Listed below are T cell receptor beta chains from one sample, sequenced in a study of cytomegalovirus exposure and HLA in healthy donors. The method was immunoSEQ multiplex PCR; TCRdb's version includes in-frame clones alone and lacks a portion of them. The sample lists 74,000 or so clones, less than 80% occurring once. The specimen sequenced was PBMCs. The receptors were sampled from a woman in her thirties or forties in good health and CMV-seronegative. Each CDR3 is given with its conserved first and last residue. A D gene is named only where the DNA matches it firmly. Rows may omit the clone size; those that give it use once, few, many or a size class.

V	D	size	J	DNA	CDR3
TRBV2	NA	NA	TRBJ1-1	TGTGCCACCAAACTGGGAGGAGAAGCTTTCTTT	CATKLGGEAFF
TRBV7-3	NA	NA	TRBJ2-1	TGTGCCAGCAGCTCTAGACCGTACAATGAGCAGTTCTTC	CASSSRPYNEQFF
TRBV2	TRBD1	NA	TRBJ2-7	TGTGCCAGCACCTCGGGACAGGGGCGCTACGAGCAGTACTTC	CASTSGQGRYEQYF
TRBV7-9	NA	NA	TRBJ2-7	TGTGCCAGCAGCATCATTAACGGGGGCGAGCAGTACTTC	CASSIINGGEQYF
TRBV15	TRBD1	NA	TRBJ1-5	TGTGCCACCAGCCTCGGTCCGGGACAGGGTAGTCAGCCCCAGCATTTT	CATSLGPGQGSQPQHF
TRBV7-3	TRBD2	few	TRBJ2-5	TGTGCCAGCAGCTCCATAGCGGGAGTGGGCCAAGAGACCCAGTACTTC	CASSSIAGVGQETQYF
TRBV6-6	NA	NA	TRBJ1-1	TGTGCCAGCAGCCTATTTGATGAAGCTTTCTTT	CASSLFDEAFF
TRBV6-5	NA	NA	TRBJ2-3	TGTGCCAGCACAGGACTACTCGGGACGCAGTATTTT	CASTGLLGTQYF
TRBV14	NA	once	TRBJ2-5	TGTGCCAGCAGCCCGGGGGAGACCCAGTACTTC	CASSPGETQYF
TRBV6-4	TRBD2	once	TRBJ2-3	TGTGCCAGCAGTGACACTAGCGGGGTCACAGATACGCAGTATTTT	CASSDTSGVTDTQYF
TRBV6-6	NA	NA	TRBJ1-5	TGTGCCAGCAGTACAACTAGCAATCAGCCCCAGCATTTT	CASSTTSNQPQHF
TRBV29-1	NA	few	TRBJ1-1	TGCAGCGTTGAACTGGGGCCAAGCACTGAAGCTTTCTTT	CSVELGPSTEAFF
TRBV7-6	NA	NA	TRBJ2-5	TGTGCCAGCAGCTTGGCAGGAAAAGAGACCCAGTACTTC	CASSLAGKETQYF
TRBV6-5	NA	once	TRBJ1-3	TGTGCCAGCAGTTCCGGAACAGGCTCTGGAAACACCATATATTTT	CASSSGTGSGNTIYF
TRBV11-1	TRBD2	NA	TRBJ2-3	TGTGCCAGCAGCTTAGCGGTGACTAGCGGCACAGATACGCAGTATTTT	CASSLAVTSGTDTQYF
TRBV25-1	NA	few	TRBJ2-1	TGTGCCAGCAGTGAAAACCGGGGGAGGAATGAGCAGTTCTTC	CASSENRGRNEQFF
TRBV6-5	TRBD1	few	TRBJ2-5	TGTGCCAGCAGTTACTCGGACAGGGGAGAGACCCAGTACTTC	CASSYSDRGETQYF
TRBV7-9	TRBD1	NA	TRBJ1-1	TGTGCCAGCAGGGCAGCGACAGGGAGCTACACTGAAGCTTTCTTT	CASRAATGSYTEAFF
TRBV6-4	TRBD2	NA	TRBJ2-1	TGTGCCAGCAGTGACTGGGGGACTAGCGGGTACAATGAGCAGTTCTTC	CASSDWGTSGYNEQFF
TRBV10-2	NA	NA	TRBJ2-5	TGCGCCAGCAGTGAGATGCTAGCGAGCCAAGAGACCCAGTACTTC	CASSEMLASQETQYF
TRBV27	NA	once	TRBJ2-3	TGTGCCAGCAGGACTAGCACAGATACGCAGTATTTT	CASRTSTDTQYF
TRBV29-1	NA	NA	TRBJ2-3	TGCAGCGTTGAGCTGGACAGCTCAGATACGCAGTATTTT	CSVELDSSDTQYF
TRBV6-1	TRBD2	NA	TRBJ2-3	TGTGCCAGCAGTGAATGGGGCGGGAGGGGGACAGATACGCAGTATTTT	CASSEWGGRGTDTQYF
TRBV18	NA	NA	TRBJ1-1	TGTGCCAGCTCACCCGGGTTGAACACTGAAGCTTTCTTT	CASSPGLNTEAFF
TRBV29-1	TRBD1	NA	TRBJ1-3	TGCAGCGTTGGACAGGGGGCTGGAAACACCATATATTTT	CSVGQGAGNTIYF
TRBV19	TRBD1	NA	TRBJ2-5	TGTGCCAGTAGTATCACCGGGACAGGGAAAGAGACCCAGTACTTC	CASSITGTGKETQYF
TRBV25-1	NA	NA	TRBJ1-3	TGTGCCAGCACCGACCCGGGGGACCCTGGAAACACCATATATTTT	CASTDPGDPGNTIYF
TRBV30	TRBD1	NA	TRBJ1-5	TGTGCCTGGAGGGGACAGGGCCTATTGAATCAGCCCCAGCATTTT	CAWRGQGLLNQPQHF
TRBV19	NA	NA	TRBJ2-2	TGTGCCAGTAGTCCGCAGGGTGGTAGCACCGGGGAGCTGTTTTTT	CASSPQGGSTGELFF
TRBV19	NA	NA	TRBJ2-3	TGTGCCAGTAGTGCGGGGGCCGTAGATACGCAGTATTTT	CASSAGAVDTQYF
TRBV4-1	TRBD2	NA	TRBJ2-5	TGCGCCAGCAGCCAAGCCGGACTAGCGGGGGCTCGGGAGACCCAGTACTTC	CASSQAGLAGARETQYF
TRBV5-4	TRBD1	once	TRBJ1-2	TGTGCCAGCAGCTTGGCCGGGGGACAGGGAGTATATGGCTACACCTTC	CASSLAGGQGVYGYTF
TRBV30	TRBD1	NA	TRBJ1-6	TGTGCCTGGAGCCCCATGGACAGGGTAGACTCACCCCTCCACTTT	CAWSPMDRVDSPLHF
TRBV29-1	NA	NA	TRBJ1-1	TGCAGCGCACAGAACACTGAAGCTTTCTTT	CSAQNTEAFF
TRBV2	TRBD2	NA	TRBJ2-3	TGTGCCAGCAGTGTCGGGACTAGTGAGACAGATACGCAGTATTTT	CASSVGTSETDTQYF
TRBV28	NA	NA	TRBJ2-1	TGTGCCAGCAGACCGTCAGGGGTCAATGAGCAGTTCTTC	CASRPSGVNEQFF
TRBV6-1	TRBD1	NA	TRBJ2-1	TGTGCCAGCATTATGGACAGGGGGATGTACAATGAGCAGTTCTTC	CASIMDRGMYNEQFF
TRBV18	TRBD1	NA	TRBJ2-2	TGTGCCAGCTCACCTCAAGGCGCAGGGGGCGCCGGAGTCGGGGAGCTGTTTTTT	CASSPQGAGGAGVGELFF
TRBV7-8	NA	NA	TRBJ2-1	TGTGCCAGCAGCTCCTTAGGGGGGGTCGTATACAATGAGCAGTTCTTC	CASSSLGGVVYNEQFF
TRBV27	TRBD2	NA	TRBJ2-1	TGTGCCAGCAGTCGACTAGCGGGGGCATACAATGAGCAGTTCTTC	CASSRLAGAYNEQFF
TRBV29-1	TRBD1	NA	TRBJ2-1	TGCAGCAGTAGACAGGGTGCCTACAATGAGCAGTTCTTC	CSSRQGAYNEQFF
TRBV11-3	TRBD1	NA	TRBJ2-2	TGTGCCAGCAGCCCCCCGAGGACAGGGGGTACCGGGGAGCTGTTTTTT	CASSPPRTGGTGELFF
TRBV7-8	NA	NA	TRBJ1-4	TGTGCCAGCAGCCTAGCGGGCAGAGAAAAACTGTTTTTT	CASSLAGREKLFF
TRBV6-1	NA	NA	TRBJ1-6	TGTGCCAGCAGTTTAGGGCGGGATTCACCCCTCCACTTT	CASSLGRDSPLHF
TRBV25-1	NA	NA	TRBJ1-1	TGTGCCAGCAGTGAATATAGGTTGGGGATTATCGCGGGGACTGAAGCTTTCTTT	CASSEYRLGIIAGTEAFF
TRBV30	TRBD1	NA	TRBJ1-6	TGTGCCTGGAGTGAGGGGACAGGGGGCTCACCCCTCCACTTT	CAWSEGTGGSPLHF
TRBV30	NA	NA	TRBJ1-1	TGTGCCTGGACTGCAGGGGTGGTCGGTTTAGCTTTCTTT	CAWTAGVVGLAFF
TRBV12-1	NA	NA	TRBJ2-7	TGTGCCAGCAGCCCCCCTCCGGGACAGGGGACCTACGAGCAGTACTTC	CASSPPPGQGTYEQYF
TRBV7-8	NA	NA	TRBJ1-3	TGTGCCAGCAGCTTCGGAAGGATGGGGAGCTCTGGAAACACCATATATTTT	CASSFGRMGSSGNTIYF
TRBV28	NA	NA	TRBJ1-1	TGTGCCAGCAGTTTATTAGGAGTGAACACTGAAGCTTTCTTT	CASSLLGVNTEAFF
TRBV5-8	NA	NA	TRBJ2-7	TGTGCCAGCAGCCGACTCGTCCGTTCCTACGAGCAGTACTTC	CASSRLVRSYEQYF
TRBV18	TRBD1	NA	TRBJ1-1	TGTGCCAGCTCAACCGACAGGGGGAACACTGAAGCTTTCTTT	CASSTDRGNTEAFF
TRBV11-2	TRBD2	NA	TRBJ2-1	TGTGCCAGCAGCCGGACTAGCGGGAGTTCAGAGCAGTTCTTC	CASSRTSGSSEQFF
TRBV5-4	TRBD2	NA	TRBJ2-1	TGTGCCATCACGGTGCGGGAGTCCTACAATGAGCAGTTCTTC	CAITVRESYNEQFF
TRBV6-5	TRBD1	NA	TRBJ2-7	TGTGCCAGCAGGAGGACAGGGGAGGACGAGCAGTACTTC	CASRRTGEDEQYF